A single sample is the source of the 22 T cell receptor beta chains below, sequenced in a study of cytomegalovirus exposure and HLA in healthy donors. The PCR contained 60 Vbeta and 13 Jbeta primers. TCRdb's copy holds only in-frame clones and misses some; the assay was immunoSEQ multiplex PCR. There are roughly 75,000 clones in the sample, with less than 6% held by the top ten. Input material: PBMCs. The receptors shown here come from a man aged 40-49 years in good health and CMV-seronegative.

The chain couples TRBV30 to TRBJ1-2; no reliable D call. Per germline, CDR1 GTSNPN and CDR2 SVGIG (reference sequence). This CDR3 has 11 amino acids. V was shortened by 5 bases and J by 5 bases, with 9 bases between the two germline ends. Written as DNA, the CDR3 is TGTGCCTGGGGTACTTCTTATGGCTACACCTTC. It specifies CAWGTSYGYTF.

The V and J genes are TRBV27 and TRBJ1-1, with a possible D match to TRBD1 (6 bases). With 6 bases removed from V and 5 bases from J, the gap between germline ends came to 13 bases. This CDR3 has 13 amino acids. Germline-derived CDR1 and CDR2 are MNHEY and SMNVEV (reference sequence). The CDR3 bases are TGTGCCAGCAGCAACATTAGGGGGACTGAAGCTTTCTTT. It encodes CASSNIRGTEAFF.

The chain combines TRBV27 with TRBJ2-7, with TRBD2 matching over 7 bases. CDR1 is MNHEY, CDR2 SMNVEV, per germline (reference sequence). This CDR3 spans 16 amino acids. The J segment lost 4 bases and the V segment lost 7 bases, leaving 16 bases of the junction unmatched. CDR3 nucleotide sequence: TGTGCCAGCATGGGGAATCGGGGGAGGGCCGTTTACGAGCAGTACTTC. It yields the protein CASMGNRGRAVYEQYF.

The genes are TRBV30 and TRBJ2-7, with a tentative D call TRBD1 (5 bases). Germline V CDR1 and CDR2: GTSNPN, SVGIG (reference sequence). This CDR3 is 14 amino acids long. Trimming removed 4 bases at V and 2 bases at J, with 15 bases between. CDR3 sequence: CAWTGPLTPYEQYF. DNA of the CDR3: TGTGCCTGGACAGGGCCCCTTACCCCCTACGAGCAGTACTTC.

V gene TRBV5-1 combines with J gene TRBJ1-1; D may be TRBD1 (5 bases). CDR1 is SGHRS and CDR2 is YFSETQ in the germline V gene. Trimming removed 0 bases at V and 7 bases at J, with 10 bases between. The CDR3 spans 13 residues. The CDR3 sequence: CASSLGRDSEAFF. CDR3 coding DNA: TGCGCCAGCAGCTTGGGACGTGACAGTGAAGCTTTCTTT.

CDR3 loop: CASSPGSIGETQYF. DNA of the CDR3: TGTGCCAGCAGCCCCGGGAGCATCGGCGAGACCCAGTACTTC. V and J are TRBV14 and TRBJ2-5, with a possible D match to TRBD2 (6 bases). The CDR3 extends over 14 amino acids. Germline V gene lookup returns CDR1 SGHDN and CDR2 FVKESK. V was trimmed by 4 bases and J by 5 bases, leaving 14 bases between them.

V usage is TRBV30 and J usage is TRBJ1-2; 9 bases align to TRBD1. This CDR3 has 14 residues. Germline V lookup: CDR1 GTSNPN, CDR2 SVGIG (reference sequence). V dropped 4 bases and J dropped 5; count of bases not matched to a gene: 8. The CDR3 reads CAWMAGTGMYGYTF. The DNA for the CDR3 is TGTGCCTGGATGGCCGGGACAGGGATGTATGGCTACACCTTC.

The rearrangement links TRBV4-3 to TRBJ2-7, with a weak D call TRBD1 (6 bases). V gave up 0 bases and J gave up 0 bases, with 9 bases separating them. Germline CDR1 reads LGHNA; CDR2 reads YSLEER. This CDR3 has 15 amino acids. The CDR3 nucleotides are TGCGCCAGCAGCCAAGATCGACAGGTCTCCTACGAGCAGTACTTC. It specifies CASSQDRQVSYEQYF.

The gene calls are TRBV7-6 and TRBJ1-5; TRBD1 matches 7 bases. V shed 5 bases, J shed 6 bases, and the junction held 10 bases outside the gene matches. In germline, CDR1 is SGHVS, CDR2 FNYEAQ. The CDR3 contains 15 residues. CDR3 sequence (DNA): TGTGCCAGCAGCCCGCTCGACAGGGAGAGTCAGCCCCAGCATTTT. Its protein product is CASSPLDRESQPQHF.

The gene calls are TRBV9 and TRBJ2-1; D call uncertain. Trimming left V 2 bases short and J 0 bases short, with 6 bases between. Germline lookup yields CDR1 SGDLS and CDR2 YYNGEE. The CDR3 is 14 residues long. CDR3 in amino acids: CASSVGYSYNEQFF. The CDR3, as DNA: TGTGCCAGCAGCGTGGGCTACTCCTACAATGAGCAGTTCTTC. The variable domain in full, completed from reference TRBV9 and TRBJ2-1, reads DSGVTQTPKHLITATGQRVTLRCSPRSGDLSVYWYQQSLDQGLQFLIQYYNGEERAKGNILERFSAQQFPDLHSELNLSSLELGDSALYFCASSVGYSYNEQFFGPGTRLTVL.

The J gene is TRBJ1-5, the V gene TRBV5-1; no definite D call. The CDR3 has 13 residues. V shed 0 bases and J shed 10 bases, with 11 bases lying between them. Germline CDR1 SGHRS, CDR2 YFSETQ. CDR3 residues: CASSLEAGSPQHF. The CDR3 DNA follows: TGCGCCAGCAGCTTGGAGGCGGGGAGCCCCCAGCATTTT.

This chain connects TRBV11-2 to TRBJ2-2; D is undetermined. The CDR3 is 14 amino acids. Germline V lookup: CDR1 SGHAT, CDR2 FQNNGV. The germline V and J ends were trimmed by 1 base and 6 bases, with 9 bases remaining between them. CDR3 amino acids: CASSLVVVPGELFF. The CDR3 coding sequence is TGTGCCAGCAGCTTAGTGGTAGTCCCCGGGGAGCTGTTTTTT.

This sequence joins TRBV27 and TRBJ2-3; TRBD2 matches at 10 bases. The CDR3 totals 17 residues. Germline-derived CDR1 and CDR2 are MNHEY and SMNVEV (reference sequence). V shed 1 base and J 2 bases; nucleotides not matched to a gene: 6. The CDR3 reads CASSLYGLAGATDTQYF. In DNA form, the CDR3 reads TGTGCCAGCAGTTTATATGGGCTAGCGGGAGCCACAGATACGCAGTATTTT.

This chain joins TRBV12-5 and TRBJ1-1, with D possibly TRBD1 on 5 matching bases. This CDR3 is built from 16 residues. V was trimmed by 0 bases and J by 3 bases, leaving 14 bases between them. From germline, CDR1 is LGHNT and CDR2 FRNRAP. The CDR3 is CASGLVGASMDTEAFF. The CDR3 region has the DNA TGTGCTAGTGGTTTGGTAGGGGCCTCAATGGACACTGAAGCTTTCTTT.

The chain uses TRBV11-2 and TRBJ2-7; maybe TRBD1 (6 bases). CDR1 is SGHAT, CDR2 FQNNGV, per germline. The CDR3 consists of 14 residues. The V end lost 7 bases, the J end lost 1 base, and 14 bases lay between the germline ends. The CDR3 sequence: CASTDRRRSYEQYF. The CDR3 nucleotides read TGTGCCAGCACAGACAGGAGGAGATCCTACGAGCAGTACTTC.

The gene calls are TRBV10-3 and TRBJ2-7; 9 bases fit TRBD1. Per the germline V gene, CDR1 is ENHRY and CDR2 is SYGVKD. V trimming: 4 bases; J trimming: 5 bases; junction bases outside the gene matches: 3. This CDR3 has 13 residues. The DNA for the CDR3 is TGTGCCATCAGTGGGACAGGGGTCCACGAGCAGTACTTC. Residues: CAISGTGVHEQYF.

This sequence joins TRBV5-1 and TRBJ1-1, with 9 nucleotides matching TRBD1. Germline loops: CDR1 SGHRS, CDR2 YFSETQ. This CDR3 is 16 amino acids long. J gave up 5 bases and V 3 bases, and 11 bases lay outside the gene matches. In DNA, the CDR3 is TGCGCCAGCAGCTCCGGGACAGGGTATCCGGTAACTGAAGCTTTCTTT. Protein product: CASSSGTGYPVTEAFF.

The chain recombines TRBV7-9 with TRBJ2-1; TRBD2 agrees at 9 bases. V lost 6 bases, J lost 5 bases, and 11 bases stayed unmatched. This CDR3 region has 16 residues. The V gene's germline CDR1 is SEHNR and CDR2 FQNEAQ (reference sequence). The CDR3 DNA reads as TGTGCCAGCAGGCGTCGCGGGGGGGTTTACGACAATGAGCAGTTCTTC. Protein: CASRRRGGVYDNEQFF.

The chain uses TRBV19 and TRBJ2-3, with 8 bases identical to TRBD2. The ends lost 1 base at V and 4 bases at J; junction bases unmatched: 13. CDR1 LNHDA and CDR2 SQIVND come from the germline V gene (reference sequence). This CDR3 is 18 amino acids long. The CDR3: CASSIVEPGLVFADTQYF. The CDR3 bases are TGTGCCAGTAGTATAGTGGAGCCGGGACTAGTTTTTGCAGATACGCAGTATTTT.

The chain is built from TRBV6-5 and TRBJ2-1, with 8 positions matching TRBD2. Per the germline V gene, CDR1 is MNHEY and CDR2 is SVGAGI. This CDR3 comprises 14 residues. V lost 4 bases, J lost 1 base, and 0 bases stayed unmatched. CDR3 DNA: TGTGCCAGCAGTTCGGGGGGGTCCTACAATGAGCAGTTCTTC. Protein: CASSSGGSYNEQFF.

The chain employs TRBV19 and TRBJ2-3, with D unresolved. Germline-derived CDR1 and CDR2 are LNHDA and SQIVND (reference sequence). This CDR3 is built from 12 residues. The V gene lost 4 bases and the J gene lost 2 bases, with 4 bases spanning the gap. The CDR3 DNA reads as TGTGCCAGTAGTACGTACACAGATACGCAGTATTTT. It codes for CASSTYTDTQYF.

CDR3: CASSFGGGSVSYTF. The CDR3 DNA reads as TGTGCCAGCAGCTTTGGCGGGGGCTCCGTGAGCTACACCTTC. The V and J genes are TRBV7-2 and TRBJ1-2; possibly TRBD1 for D (6 bases). CDR1 and CDR2 (germline): SGHTA, FQGNSA. The CDR3 runs to 14 residues. Trimming removed 3 bases from V and 9 bases from J, with 17 bases in between.